This entry is about one T cell receptor beta chain. Its antigen is currently unknown. The protocol was immunoSEQ multiplex PCR, while the TCRdb copy is restricted to in-frame clones and leaves out a portion. Of 95,000 to 100,000 clones listed, around 85% were seen once; the top ten hold more than 13%. These data belong to a study of T cell responses to AZD1222 COVID-19 vaccine. Study conclusions and caveats: At 160-218 and 743-854, vaccine-associated CD4 TCRs were dominant, and they spanned spike.

Recipients boosted at about 4 weeks or about 12 weeks are pooled. V was pared by 2 bases and J by 0 bases, with 8 bases between. Germline values: CDR1 MNHEY, CDR2 SVGEGT. This CDR3 is 14 amino acids long. The rearrangement links TRBV6-2 or TRBV6-3 to TRBJ2-7, with D hard to call. The material was peripheral blood, obtained 28 days after the second AZD1222 dose. The receptor comes from an adult who received the AZD1222 COVID-19 vaccine. The CDR3 loop is CASSYPLGSYEQYF. Written as DNA, the CDR3 is TGTGCCAGCAGTTACCCCCTGGGCTCCTACGAGCAGTACTTC.